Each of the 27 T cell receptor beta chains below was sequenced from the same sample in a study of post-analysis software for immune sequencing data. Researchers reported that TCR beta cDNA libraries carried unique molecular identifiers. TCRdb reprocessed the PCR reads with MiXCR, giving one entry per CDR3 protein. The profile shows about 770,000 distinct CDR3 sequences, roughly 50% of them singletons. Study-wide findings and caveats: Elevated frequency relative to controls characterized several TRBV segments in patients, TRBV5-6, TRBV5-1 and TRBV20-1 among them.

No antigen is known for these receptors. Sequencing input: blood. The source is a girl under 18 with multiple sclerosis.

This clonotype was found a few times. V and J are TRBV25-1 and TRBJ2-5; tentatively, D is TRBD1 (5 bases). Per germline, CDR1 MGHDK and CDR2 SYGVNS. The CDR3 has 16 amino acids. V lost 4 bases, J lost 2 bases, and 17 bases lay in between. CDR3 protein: CASSALGLQTQETQYF. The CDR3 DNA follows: TGTGCCAGCAGTGCCCTGGGGCTCCAAACTCAAGAGACCCAGTACTTC.

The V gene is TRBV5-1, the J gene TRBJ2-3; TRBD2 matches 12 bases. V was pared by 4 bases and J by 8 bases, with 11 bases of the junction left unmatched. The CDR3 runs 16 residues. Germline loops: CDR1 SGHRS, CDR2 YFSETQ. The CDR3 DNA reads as TGCGCCAGCAGCCCAGAACCGGGACTAGCGGGTAGTACGCAGTATTTT. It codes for CASSPEPGLAGSTQYF.

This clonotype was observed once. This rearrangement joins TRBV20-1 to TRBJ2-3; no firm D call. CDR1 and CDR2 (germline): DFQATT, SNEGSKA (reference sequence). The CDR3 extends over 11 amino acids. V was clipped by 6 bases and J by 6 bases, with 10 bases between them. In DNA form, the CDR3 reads TGCAGTGCCACCTCGTTCGATACGCAGTATTTT. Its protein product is CSATSFDTQYF.

CDR3 DNA: TGTGCCAGCAGTCCGGGGACAGGGGGCAACACTGAAGCTTTCTTT. Residues: CASSPGTGGNTEAFF. The chain is built from TRBV12-3 or TRBV12-4 and TRBJ1-1; 12 nucleotides line up with TRBD1. V trimming: 5 bases; J trimming: 2 bases; junction bases outside the gene matches: 3. The CDR3 length is 15 residues.

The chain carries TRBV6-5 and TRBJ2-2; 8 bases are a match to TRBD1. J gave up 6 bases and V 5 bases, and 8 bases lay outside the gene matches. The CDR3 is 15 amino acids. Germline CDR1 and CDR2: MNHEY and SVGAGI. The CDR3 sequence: CASSQETGVPGELFF. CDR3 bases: TGTGCCAGCAGTCAGGAGACAGGGGTCCCCGGGGAGCTGTTTTTT.

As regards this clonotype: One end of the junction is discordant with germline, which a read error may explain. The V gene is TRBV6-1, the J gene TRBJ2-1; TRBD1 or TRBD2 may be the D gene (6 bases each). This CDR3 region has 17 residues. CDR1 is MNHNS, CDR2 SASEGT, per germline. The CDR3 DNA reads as TGTGCCAGCAGTGAAGCGTTTCCGGGGGCTGCCTACAATGAGCAGTTCTTT. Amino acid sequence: CASSEAFPGAAYNEQFF.

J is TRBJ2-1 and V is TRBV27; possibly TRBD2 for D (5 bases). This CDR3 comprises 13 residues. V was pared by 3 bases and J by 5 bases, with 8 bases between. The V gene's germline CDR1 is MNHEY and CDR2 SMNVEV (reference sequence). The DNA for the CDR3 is TGTGCCAGCAGTTTTATGCGGGACAATGAGCAGTTCTTC. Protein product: CASSFMRDNEQFF.

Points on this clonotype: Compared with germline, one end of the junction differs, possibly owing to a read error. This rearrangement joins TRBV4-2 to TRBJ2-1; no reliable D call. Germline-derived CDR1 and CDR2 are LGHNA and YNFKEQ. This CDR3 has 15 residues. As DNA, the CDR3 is TGTGCCAGCAGCCAAGATTCTACCGCCTACGATGAGCAGTTCTTC. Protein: CASSQDSTAYDEQFF.

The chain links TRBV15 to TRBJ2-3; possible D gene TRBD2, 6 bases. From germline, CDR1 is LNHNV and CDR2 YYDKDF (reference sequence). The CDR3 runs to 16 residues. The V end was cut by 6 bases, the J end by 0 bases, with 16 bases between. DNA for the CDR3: TGTGCCACCAGTCGGGAAGCGGGTACTAGCACAGATACGCAGTATTTT. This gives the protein CATSREAGTSTDTQYF.

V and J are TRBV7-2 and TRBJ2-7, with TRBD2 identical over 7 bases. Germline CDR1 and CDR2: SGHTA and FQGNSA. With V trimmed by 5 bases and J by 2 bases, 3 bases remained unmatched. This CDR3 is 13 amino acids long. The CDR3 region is CASSVSGTYEQYF. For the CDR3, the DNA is TGTGCCAGCAGCGTAAGCGGGACCTACGAGCAGTACTTC.

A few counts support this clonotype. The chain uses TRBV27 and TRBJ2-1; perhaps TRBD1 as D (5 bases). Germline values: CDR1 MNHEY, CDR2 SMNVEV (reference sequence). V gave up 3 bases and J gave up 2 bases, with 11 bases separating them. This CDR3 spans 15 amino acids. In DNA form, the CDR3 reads TGTGCCAGCAGTTTGGGTGGCAGGGCCTACAATGAGCAGTTCTTC. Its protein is CASSLGGRAYNEQFF.

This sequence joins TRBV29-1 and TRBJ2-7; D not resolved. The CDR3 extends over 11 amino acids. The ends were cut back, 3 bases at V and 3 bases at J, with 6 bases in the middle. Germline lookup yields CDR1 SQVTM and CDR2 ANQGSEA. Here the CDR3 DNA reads TGCAGCGTTGAGATCCGCTACGAGCAGTACTTC. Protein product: CSVEIRYEQYF.

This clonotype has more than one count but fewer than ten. DNA of the CDR3: TGCAGCGTCTCGGGACTAGCGGGAGTTCTAGATACGCAGTATTTT. Residues: CSVSGLAGVLDTQYF. V is TRBV29-1 and J is TRBJ2-3; 14 nucleotides agree with TRBD2. This CDR3 is built from 15 residues. Losses at the gene ends were 6 bases for V and 5 bases for J; bases not matched to a gene: 7. Germline loops: CDR1 SQVTM, CDR2 ANQGSEA.

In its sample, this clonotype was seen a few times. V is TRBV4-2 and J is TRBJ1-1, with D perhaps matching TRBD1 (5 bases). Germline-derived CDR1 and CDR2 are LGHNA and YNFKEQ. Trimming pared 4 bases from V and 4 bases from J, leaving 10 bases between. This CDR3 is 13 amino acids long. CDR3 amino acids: CASSRRVGTEAFF. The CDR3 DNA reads TGTGCCAGCAGCCGCAGGGTGGGCACTGAAGCTTTCTTT.

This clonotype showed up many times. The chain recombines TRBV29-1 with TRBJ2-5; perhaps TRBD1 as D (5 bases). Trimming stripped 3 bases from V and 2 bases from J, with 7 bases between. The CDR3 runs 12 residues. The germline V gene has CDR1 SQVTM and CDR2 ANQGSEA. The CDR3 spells CSVERQQETQYF. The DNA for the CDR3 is TGCAGCGTTGAGCGACAGCAAGAGACCCAGTACTTC. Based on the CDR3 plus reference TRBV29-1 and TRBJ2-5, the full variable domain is SAVISQKPSRDICQRGTSLTIQCQVDSQVTMMFWYRQQPGQSLTLIATANQGSEATYESGFVIDKFPISRPNLTFSTLTVSNMSPEDSSIYLCSVERQQETQYFGPGTRLLVL.

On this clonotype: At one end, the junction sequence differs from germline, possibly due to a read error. In nucleotides, the CDR3 is TGTACCAGTAGTACCAAACAGGGTTTAGTAGCCAAAAACATTCAGTACTTC. It translates to CTSSTKQGLVAKNIQYF. The rearrangement joins TRBV19 to TRBJ2-4, with D perhaps matching TRBD1 (6 bases). Looked up from germline, CDR1 is LNHDA and CDR2 is SQIVND (reference sequence). The CDR3 length is 17 residues.

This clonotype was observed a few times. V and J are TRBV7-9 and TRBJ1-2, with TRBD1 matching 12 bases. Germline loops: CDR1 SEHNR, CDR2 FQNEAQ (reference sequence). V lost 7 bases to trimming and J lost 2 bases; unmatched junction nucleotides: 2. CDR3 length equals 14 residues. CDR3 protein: CASTGQGANYGYTF. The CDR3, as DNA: TGTGCCAGCACGGGACAGGGGGCGAACTATGGCTACACCTTC. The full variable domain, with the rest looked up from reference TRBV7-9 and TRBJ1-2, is DTGVSQNPRHKITKRGQNVTFRCDPISEHNRLYWYRQTLGQGPEFLTYFQNEAQLEKSRLLSDRFSAERPKGSFSTLEIQRTEQGDSAMYLCASTGQGANYGYTFGSGTRLTVV.

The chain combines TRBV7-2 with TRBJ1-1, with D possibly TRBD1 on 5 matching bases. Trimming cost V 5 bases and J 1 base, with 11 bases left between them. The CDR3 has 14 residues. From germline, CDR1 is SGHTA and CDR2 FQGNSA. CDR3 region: CASSHFTGNTEAFF. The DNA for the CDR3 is TGTGCCAGCAGCCATTTCACAGGGAACACTGAAGCTTTCTTT.

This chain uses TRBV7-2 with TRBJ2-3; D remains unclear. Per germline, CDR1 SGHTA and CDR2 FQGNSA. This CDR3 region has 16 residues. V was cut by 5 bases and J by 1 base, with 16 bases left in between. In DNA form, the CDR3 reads TGTGCCAGCAGCACCCAGTCGGGCCGGCGCACAGATACGCAGTATTTT. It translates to CASSTQSGRRTDTQYF.

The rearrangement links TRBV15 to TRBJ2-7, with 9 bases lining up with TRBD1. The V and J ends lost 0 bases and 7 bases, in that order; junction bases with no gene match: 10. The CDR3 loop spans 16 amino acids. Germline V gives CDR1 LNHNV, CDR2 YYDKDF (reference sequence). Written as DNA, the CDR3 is TGTGCCACCAGCAGAGATTGGGACAGGGAGTCGAATGAGCAGTACTTC. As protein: CATSRDWDRESNEQYF.

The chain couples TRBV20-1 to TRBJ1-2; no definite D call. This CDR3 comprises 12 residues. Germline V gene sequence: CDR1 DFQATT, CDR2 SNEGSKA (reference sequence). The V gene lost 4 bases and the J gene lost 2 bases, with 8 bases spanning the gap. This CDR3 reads CSATPGNYGYTF. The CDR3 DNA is TGCAGTGCTACCCCCGGGAACTATGGCTACACCTTC.

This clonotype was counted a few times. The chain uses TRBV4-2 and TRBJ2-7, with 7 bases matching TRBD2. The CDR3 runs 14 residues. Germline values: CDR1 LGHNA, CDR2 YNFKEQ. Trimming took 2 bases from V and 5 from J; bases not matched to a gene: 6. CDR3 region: CASSQNGRNDEQYF. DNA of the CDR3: TGTGCCAGCAGCCAAAACGGGAGGAACGACGAGCAGTACTTC.

CDR3 DNA: TGTGCCAGCAGTGAATCGGCTAGCGGGAGGCAAGAGCAGTTCTTC. Translating gives CASSESASGRQEQFF. The rearrangement links TRBV2 to TRBJ2-1, with 11 bases fitting TRBD2. The J segment lost 10 bases and the V segment lost 2 bases, leaving 7 bases of the junction unmatched. Germline lookup yields CDR1 SNHLY and CDR2 FYNNEI. This CDR3 spans 15 amino acids.

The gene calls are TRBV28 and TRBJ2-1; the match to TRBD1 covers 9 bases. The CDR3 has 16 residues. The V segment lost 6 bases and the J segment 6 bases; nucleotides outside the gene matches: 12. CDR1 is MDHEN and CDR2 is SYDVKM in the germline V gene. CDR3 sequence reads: CASSNLQGAKGNEQFF. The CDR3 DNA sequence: TGTGCCAGCAGCAACTTACAGGGGGCAAAGGGCAATGAGCAGTTCTTC. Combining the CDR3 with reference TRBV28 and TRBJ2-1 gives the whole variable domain DVKVTQSSRYLVKRTGEKVFLECVQDMDHENMFWYRQDPGLGLRLIYFSYDVKMKEKGDIPEGYSVSREKKERFSLILESASTNQTSMYLCASSNLQGAKGNEQFFGPGTRLTVL.

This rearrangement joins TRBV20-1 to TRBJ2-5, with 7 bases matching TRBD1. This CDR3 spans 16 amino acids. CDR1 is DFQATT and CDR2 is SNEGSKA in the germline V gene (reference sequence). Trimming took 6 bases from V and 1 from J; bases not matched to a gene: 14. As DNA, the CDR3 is TGCAGTGCAGACCGGGACAGTCCAAACTTCCAAGAGACCCAGTACTTC. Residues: CSADRDSPNFQETQYF.

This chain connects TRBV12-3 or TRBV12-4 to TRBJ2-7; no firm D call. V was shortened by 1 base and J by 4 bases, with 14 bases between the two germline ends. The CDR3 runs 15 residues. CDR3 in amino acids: CASSLVRAHPYEQYF. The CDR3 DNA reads TGTGCCAGCAGTTTAGTCAGAGCACACCCTTACGAGCAGTACTTC.

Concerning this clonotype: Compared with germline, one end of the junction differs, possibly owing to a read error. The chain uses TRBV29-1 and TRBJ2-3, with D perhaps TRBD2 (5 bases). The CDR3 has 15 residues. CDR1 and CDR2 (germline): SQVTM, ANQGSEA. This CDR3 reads CSVEARGASADSQYF. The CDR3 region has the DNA TGCAGCGTTGAGGCCCGGGGAGCGTCTGCAGATTCGCAGTATTTT.